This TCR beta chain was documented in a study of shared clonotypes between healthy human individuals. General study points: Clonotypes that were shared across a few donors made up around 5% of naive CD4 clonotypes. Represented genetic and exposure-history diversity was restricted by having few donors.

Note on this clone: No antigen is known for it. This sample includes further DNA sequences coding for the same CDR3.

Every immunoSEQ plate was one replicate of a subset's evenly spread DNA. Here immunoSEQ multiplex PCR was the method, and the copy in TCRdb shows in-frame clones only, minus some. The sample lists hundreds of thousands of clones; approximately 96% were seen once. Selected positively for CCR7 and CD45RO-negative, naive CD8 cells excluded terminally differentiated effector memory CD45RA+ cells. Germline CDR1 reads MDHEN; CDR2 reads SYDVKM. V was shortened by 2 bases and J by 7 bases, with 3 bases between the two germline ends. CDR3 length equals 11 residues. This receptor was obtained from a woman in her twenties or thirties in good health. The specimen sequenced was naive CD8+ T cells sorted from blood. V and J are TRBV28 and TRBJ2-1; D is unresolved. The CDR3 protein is CASSLINEQFF. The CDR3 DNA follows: TGTGCCAGCAGTTTAATAAATGAGCAGTTCTTC.